This T cell receptor (beta chain) was sequenced for a study of T cell clonality in common variable immunodeficiency. Broader study findings: In common variable immunodeficiency, TCR beta chains reportedly carried fewer deletions and N-nucleotide insertions.

With V trimmed by 2 bases and J by 6 bases, 2 bases remained unmatched. Germline V gene lookup returns CDR1 MNHEY and CDR2 SVGEGT. The CDR3 length is 14 residues. The assay was immunoSEQ multiplex PCR, and TCRdb's table has in-frame clones only and misses some. Listed for the sample are some 21,000 clones, none seen a single time. This clone was counted only a few times. Its specificity is not known. The CDR3 end falls 3 residues outside the read, so it is completed with the germline J gene. This chain uses TRBV6-2 or TRBV6-3 with TRBJ2-7, with 12 bases matching TRBD1. The sample was peripheral blood mononuclear cells. The receptor's source is a human donor with common variable immunodeficiency. The CDR3 DNA, read in part, is TGTGCCAGCAGTTACAGGGACAGGGGGCGCGAG. As protein: CASSYRDRGRE. The full-length CDR3 reads as CASSYRDRGREQYF.